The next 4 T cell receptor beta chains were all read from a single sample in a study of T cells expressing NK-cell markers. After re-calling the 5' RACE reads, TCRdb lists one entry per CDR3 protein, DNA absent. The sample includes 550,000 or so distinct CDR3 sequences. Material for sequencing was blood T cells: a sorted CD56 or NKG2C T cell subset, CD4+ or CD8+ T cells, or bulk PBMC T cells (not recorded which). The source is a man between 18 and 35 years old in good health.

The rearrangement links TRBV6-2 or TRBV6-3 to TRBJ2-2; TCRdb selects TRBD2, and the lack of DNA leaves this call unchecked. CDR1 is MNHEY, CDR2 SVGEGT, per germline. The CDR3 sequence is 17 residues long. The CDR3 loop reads CASSYPALRGSTGELFF.

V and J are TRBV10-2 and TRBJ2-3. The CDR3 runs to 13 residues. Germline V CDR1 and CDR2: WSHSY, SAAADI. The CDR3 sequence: CATRASDTDTQYF.

The CDR3 sequence: CASSPFRSTPYEQYF. The chain recombines TRBV5-4 with TRBJ2-7. The CDR3 sequence is 15 residues long. CDR1 and CDR2 from the germline V gene are SGHNT and YYREEE (reference sequence).

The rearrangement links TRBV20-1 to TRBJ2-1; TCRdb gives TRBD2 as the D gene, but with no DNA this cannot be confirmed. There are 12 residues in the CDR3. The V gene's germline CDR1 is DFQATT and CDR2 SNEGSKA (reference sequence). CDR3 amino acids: CSLAGGPNEQFF.